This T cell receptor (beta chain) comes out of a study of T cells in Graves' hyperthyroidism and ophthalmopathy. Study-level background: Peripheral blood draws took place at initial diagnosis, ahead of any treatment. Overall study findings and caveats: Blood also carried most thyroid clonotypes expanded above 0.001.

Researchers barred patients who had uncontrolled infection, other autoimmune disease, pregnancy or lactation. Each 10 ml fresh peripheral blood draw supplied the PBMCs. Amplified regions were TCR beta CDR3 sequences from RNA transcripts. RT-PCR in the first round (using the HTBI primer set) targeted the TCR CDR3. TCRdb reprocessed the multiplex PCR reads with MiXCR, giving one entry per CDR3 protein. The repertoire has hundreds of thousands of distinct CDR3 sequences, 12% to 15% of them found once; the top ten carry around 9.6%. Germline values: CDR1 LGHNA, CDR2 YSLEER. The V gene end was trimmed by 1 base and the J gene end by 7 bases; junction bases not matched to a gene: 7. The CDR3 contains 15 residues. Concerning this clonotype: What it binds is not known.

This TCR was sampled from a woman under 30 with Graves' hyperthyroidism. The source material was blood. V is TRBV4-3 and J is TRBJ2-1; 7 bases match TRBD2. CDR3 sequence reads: CASSQVAGVGNEQFF. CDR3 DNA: TGCGCCAGCAGCCAAGTCGCGGGAGTGGGGAATGAGCAGTTCTTC.